The TCR beta chain described here comes from a study of CD8 T cells in ankylosing spondylitis. General observations from the study: A motif of 7 to 9 highly homologous TCR beta variants was seen as apparently characteristic of ankylosing spondylitis blood. In reactive arthritis synovial fluid and blood, some motif variants had been reported before.

Each CDR3 protein is one row after TCRdb ran MiXCR on the 5' RACE reads. The sample consists of about 64,000 distinct CDR3 sequences, 6.2% of them appearing once. The germline CDR1 and CDR2 sequences are KGHSH and LQKENI. The V end lost 3 bases, the J end lost 3 bases, and 15 bases lay between the germline ends. This CDR3 region has 16 residues. Concerning this clonotype: The target antigen is unknown.

This receptor was obtained from a male donor with ankylosing spondylitis. The sample was synovial fluid, either unsorted or a sorted T cell fraction (not recorded which). V is TRBV18 and J is TRBJ2-1, with a weak D call TRBD2 (6 bases). The chain's CDR3 is CASSPGRAGHYNEQFF. The CDR3 bases are TGTGCCAGCTCACCCGGACGAGCGGGCCACTACAATGAGCAGTTCTTC.